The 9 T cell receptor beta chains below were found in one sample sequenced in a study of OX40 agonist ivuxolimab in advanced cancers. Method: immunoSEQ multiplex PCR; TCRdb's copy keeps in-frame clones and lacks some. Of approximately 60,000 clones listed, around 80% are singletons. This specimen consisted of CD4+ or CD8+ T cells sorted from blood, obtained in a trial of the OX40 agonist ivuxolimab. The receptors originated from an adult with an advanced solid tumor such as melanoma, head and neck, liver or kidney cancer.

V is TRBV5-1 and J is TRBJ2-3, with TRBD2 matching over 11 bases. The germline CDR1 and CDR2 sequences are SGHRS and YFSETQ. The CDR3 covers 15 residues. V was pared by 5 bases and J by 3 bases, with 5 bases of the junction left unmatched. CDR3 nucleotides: TGCGCCAGCAGTGTAGCGGGAGGGCCGACAGATACGCAGTATTTT. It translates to CASSVAGGPTDTQYF.

The CDR3 DNA reads as TGTGCCAGCAGTCCTCACGGGGGGGCTAGCACAGATACGCAGTATTTT. Amino acids: CASSPHGGASTDTQYF. The chain uses TRBV25-1 and TRBJ2-3; 8 bases are a match to TRBD2. CDR1 and CDR2 (germline): MGHDK, SYGVNS. The junction had 7 bases not matched to a gene; V was cut back by 5 bases and J by 0 bases. The CDR3 is 16 amino acids.

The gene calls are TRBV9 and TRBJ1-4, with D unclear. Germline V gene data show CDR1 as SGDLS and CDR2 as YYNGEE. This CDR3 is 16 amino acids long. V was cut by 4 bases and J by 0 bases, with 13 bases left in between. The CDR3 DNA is TGTGCCAGCAGCCAAAGTTCAAGTGCAACTAATGAAAAACTGTTTTTT. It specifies CASSQSSSATNEKLFF.

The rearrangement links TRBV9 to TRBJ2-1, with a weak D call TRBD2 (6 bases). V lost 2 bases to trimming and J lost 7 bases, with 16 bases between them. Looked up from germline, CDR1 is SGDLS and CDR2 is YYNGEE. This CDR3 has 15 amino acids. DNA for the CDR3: TGTGCCAGCAGCGTTGAGGTCGGGAGTAGGAATGAGCAGTTCTTC. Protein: CASSVEVGSRNEQFF.

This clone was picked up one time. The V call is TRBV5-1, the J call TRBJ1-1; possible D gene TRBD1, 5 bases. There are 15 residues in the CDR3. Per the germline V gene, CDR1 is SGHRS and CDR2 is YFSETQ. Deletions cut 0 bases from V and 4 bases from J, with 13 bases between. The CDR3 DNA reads TGCGCCAGCAGCTTGGTAGGGGTTGCTGGCACTGAAGCTTTCTTT. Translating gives CASSLVGVAGTEAFF.

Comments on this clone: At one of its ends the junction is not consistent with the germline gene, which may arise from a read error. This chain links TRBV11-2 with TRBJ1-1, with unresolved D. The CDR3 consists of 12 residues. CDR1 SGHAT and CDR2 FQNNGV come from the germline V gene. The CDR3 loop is CASSLLKTGAFF. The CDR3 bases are TGTGCCAGCAGCTTATTAAAGACTGGAGCTTTCTTT.

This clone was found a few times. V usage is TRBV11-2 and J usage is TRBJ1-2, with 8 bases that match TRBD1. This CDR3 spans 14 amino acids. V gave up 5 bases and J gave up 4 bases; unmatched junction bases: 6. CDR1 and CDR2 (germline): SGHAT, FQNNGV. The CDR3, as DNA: TGTGCCAGCAGCACCGGGACAGGTGTCTATGGCTACACCTTC. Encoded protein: CASSTGTGVYGYTF.

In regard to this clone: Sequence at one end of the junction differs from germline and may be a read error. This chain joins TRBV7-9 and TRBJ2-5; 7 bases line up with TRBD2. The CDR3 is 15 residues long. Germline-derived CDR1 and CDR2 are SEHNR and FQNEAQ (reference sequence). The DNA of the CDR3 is TGTGCCGGCAGCCGGGCGGGGGAGGTGGCGCAGACCCAGTACTTC. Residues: CAGSRAGEVAQTQYF.

CDR3 residues: CASSLERGQPTNEKLFF. CDR3 sequence (DNA): TGTGCCAGCAGCTTAGAAAGAGGACAGCCAACTAATGAAAAACTGTTTTTT. The chain is built from TRBV7-2 and TRBJ1-4; D might be TRBD1 (6 bases). CDR1 SGHTA and CDR2 FQGNSA come from the germline V gene. Deletions cut 1 base from V and 0 bases from J, with 12 bases between. CDR3 length equals 17 residues.